These 10 T cell receptor beta chains came from one sample sequenced in a study of long-term antiretroviral therapy in people with HIV. The immunoSEQ assay was v3.0, run at survey level. Repertoires were generated with immunoSEQ multiplex PCR, while TCRdb's copy carries only in-frame clones and drops some. This repertoire shows fewer than 35,000 clones, roughly 80% found once; its top ten account for 7.1%. The sequenced sample was unsorted PBMCs, obtained 2 years after starting antiretroviral therapy. These receptors all come from a woman in her forties or fifties with HIV.

The V call is TRBV5-1, the J call TRBJ1-4; TRBD1 aligns across 10 bases. The CDR3 spans 15 residues. Germline CDR1 reads SGHRS; CDR2 reads YFSETQ. The V gene end was trimmed by 4 bases and the J gene end by 8 bases; junction bases not matched to a gene: 8. CDR3 region: CASSPGDRGEEKLFF. In DNA, the CDR3 is TGCGCCAGCAGCCCTGGGGACAGGGGTGAGGAAAAACTGTTTTTT.

The rearrangement joins TRBV19 to TRBJ2-7, with a tentative D call TRBD1 (6 bases). V lost 3 bases and J 3 bases, leaving 9 bases between the germline ends. The CDR3 runs to 13 residues. CDR1 and CDR2 from the germline V gene are LNHDA and SQIVND (reference sequence). The CDR3, as DNA: TGTGCCAGTAGTATGGGCAGGGGCTACGAGCAGTACTTC. Protein sequence: CASSMGRGYEQYF.

The rearrangement links TRBV12-5 to TRBJ2-5; D gene uncertain. Trimming left V 6 bases short and J 10 bases short, with 24 bases between. The CDR3 consists of 15 residues. CDR1 and CDR2 from the germline V gene are LGHNT and FRNRAP. CDR3 DNA sequence: TGTGCTAGTGGCTCCCCCTGGTTGGGCGGCCCGGTCCAGTACTTC. Encoded protein: CASGSPWLGGPVQYF.

The chain has TRBV6-4 and TRBJ2-6; D is undetermined. The length of the CDR3 is 14 residues. The germline CDR1 and CDR2 sequences are MRHNA and SNTAGT. The germline V and J ends were trimmed by 0 bases and 3 bases, with 3 bases remaining between them. The CDR3 DNA is TGTGCCAGCAGTGACTCGGGTGGGGCCAACGTCCTGACTTTC. This translates into CASSDSGGANVLTF.

The V and J genes are TRBV5-5 and TRBJ2-1, with D perhaps matching TRBD2 (5 bases). The CDR3 is 17 residues long. CDR1 SGHKS and CDR2 YYEKEE come from the germline V gene (reference sequence). Trimming removed 5 bases at V and 0 bases at J, with 18 bases between. The CDR3 DNA follows: TGTGCCAGCAGTCGTTTCGGGGAGCTTCGCTCCTACAATGAGCAGTTCTTC. Translated, it gives CASSRFGELRSYNEQFF.

The chain carries TRBV7-6 and TRBJ1-6; D is perhaps TRBD1 (5 bases). The CDR3 runs 14 residues. V was trimmed by 5 bases and J by 9 bases, leaving 14 bases between them. The germline CDR1 and CDR2 sequences are SGHVS and FNYEAQ. The DNA for the CDR3 is TGTGCCAGCAGCCTGACAGTTCGCGGTTCACCCCTCCACTTT. Translated, it gives CASSLTVRGSPLHF.

The V and J genes are TRBV25-1 and TRBJ2-3, with D unclear. V was trimmed by 2 bases and J by 4 bases, leaving 7 bases between them. CDR3 length: 13 amino acids. CDR1 MGHDK and CDR2 SYGVNS come from the germline V gene. The CDR3 DNA follows: TGTGCCAGCAGTGAACGTTGGGCAGATACGCAGTATTTT. This codes for CASSERWADTQYF.

The gene calls are TRBV6-5 and TRBJ1-2; 7 positions match TRBD1. V lost 10 bases to trimming and J lost 2 bases; unmatched junction nucleotides: 10. Germline V lookup: CDR1 MNHEY, CDR2 SVGAGI. The CDR3 is 14 residues long. CDR3: CATRMSRGNYGYTF. In DNA, the CDR3 is TGTGCCACTAGAATGAGCAGGGGGAACTATGGCTACACCTTC.

This clone was observed a single time. The chain joins TRBV4-2 to TRBJ2-2; no clear D. Germline V lookup: CDR1 LGHNA, CDR2 YNFKEQ. With 3 bases removed from V and 3 bases from J, the gap between germline ends came to 2 bases. The CDR3 spans 12 residues. The DNA of the CDR3 is TGTGCCAGCAGCCACTACACCGGGGAGCTGTTTTTT. Protein: CASSHYTGELFF.

The rearrangement joins TRBV5-6 to TRBJ1-1; D remains unclear. Trimming stripped 0 bases from V and 4 bases from J, with 7 bases between. The CDR3 runs 13 residues. Germline assignment: CDR1 SGHDT and CDR2 YYEEEE. In DNA form, the CDR3 reads TGTGCCAGCAGCTTGGTGGCAGGCACTGAAGCTTTCTTT. It encodes CASSLVAGTEAFF.